What follows describes a single TCR beta chain. The sample carries other DNA sequences with the same CDR3. This sample is drawn from a study of blood T cell repertoires in COVID-19. About the research overall: Acute and convalescent COVID-19 samples came from the United States, Italy and Spain. In each case, the material was cDNA or gDNA derived from T cells, B-cell-depleted T cells, or PBMCs.

Per the original data handling: Amplification with reference gene primers provided the estimates of nucleated cell counts. Sequenced by immunoSEQ multiplex PCR; TCRdb stores in-frame clones only, minus some. The V and J calls and the clone size are those of that table, but D and trimming were determined from the DNA. Of some 76,000 clones listed, roughly four fifths are singletons. The CDR3 contains 13 residues. Trimming shortened V by 3 bases and J by 0 bases, and 5 bases separated the two germline ends. CDR1 is SQVTM and CDR2 is ANQGSEA in the germline V gene. The V gene is TRBV29-1, the J gene TRBJ2-2; no definite D call. The receptor was isolated from a human donor in a cohort sampled during active COVID-19. Specimen: peripheral blood. DNA for the CDR3: TGCAGCGTTGACCGGGCGAACACCGGGGAGCTGTTTTTT. Amino acid sequence: CSVDRANTGELFF.